This T cell receptor beta chain was recovered during a study of blood T cell repertoires in COVID-19. Study at large: Collection of acute and convalescent COVID-19 samples took place in the United States, Italy and Spain. Sources were T cells, B-cell-depleted T cells, or PBMCs; the material itself was cDNA or gDNA.

TCRdb's copy holds only in-frame clones and misses some; the assay was immunoSEQ multiplex PCR. The sample records about 150,000 clones, approximately 90% being singletons. This clone has just one count. Followed longitudinally, the Seattle patients had been enrolled during active infection. V lost 1 base to trimming and J lost 1 base, with 10 bases between them. Germline CDR1 SGHDN, CDR2 FVKESK. This CDR3 is 15 amino acids long. Sequencing used peripheral blood. The sequence was obtained from a man aged 18 to 29 with COVID-19, enrolled during active disease. The chain has TRBV14 and TRBJ2-5; D remains ambiguous. The CDR3 sequence is CASSQAFGSQETQYF. DNA for the CDR3: TGTGCCAGCAGCCAAGCGTTCGGGTCCCAAGAGACCCAGTACTTC.